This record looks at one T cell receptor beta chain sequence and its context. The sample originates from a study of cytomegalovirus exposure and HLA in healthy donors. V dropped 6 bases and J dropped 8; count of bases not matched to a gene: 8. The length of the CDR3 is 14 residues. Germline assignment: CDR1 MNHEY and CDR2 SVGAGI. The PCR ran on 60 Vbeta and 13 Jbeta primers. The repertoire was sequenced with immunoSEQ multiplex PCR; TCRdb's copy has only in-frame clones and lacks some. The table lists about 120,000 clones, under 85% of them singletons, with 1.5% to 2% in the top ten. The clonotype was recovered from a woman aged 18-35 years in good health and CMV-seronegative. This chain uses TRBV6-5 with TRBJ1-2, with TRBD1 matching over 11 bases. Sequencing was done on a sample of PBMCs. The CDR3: CASSYGQGARGYTF. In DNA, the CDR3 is TGTGCCAGCAGCTACGGACAGGGGGCGCGAGGCTACACCTTC.